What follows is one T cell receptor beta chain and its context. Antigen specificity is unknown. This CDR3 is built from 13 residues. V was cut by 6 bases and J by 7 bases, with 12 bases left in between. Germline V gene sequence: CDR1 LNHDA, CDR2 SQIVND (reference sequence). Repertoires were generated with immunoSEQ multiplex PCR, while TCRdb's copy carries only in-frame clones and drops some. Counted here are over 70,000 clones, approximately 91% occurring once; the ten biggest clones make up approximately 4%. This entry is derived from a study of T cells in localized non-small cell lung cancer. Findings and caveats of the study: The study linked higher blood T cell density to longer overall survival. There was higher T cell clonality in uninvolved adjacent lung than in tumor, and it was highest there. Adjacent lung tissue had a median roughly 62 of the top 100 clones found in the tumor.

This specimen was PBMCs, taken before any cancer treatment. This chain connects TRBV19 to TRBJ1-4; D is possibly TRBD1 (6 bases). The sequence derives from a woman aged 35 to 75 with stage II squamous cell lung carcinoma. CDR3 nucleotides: TGTGCCAGTAGGGGGGGCGCTTCTGAAAAACTGTTTTTT. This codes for CASRGGASEKLFF.